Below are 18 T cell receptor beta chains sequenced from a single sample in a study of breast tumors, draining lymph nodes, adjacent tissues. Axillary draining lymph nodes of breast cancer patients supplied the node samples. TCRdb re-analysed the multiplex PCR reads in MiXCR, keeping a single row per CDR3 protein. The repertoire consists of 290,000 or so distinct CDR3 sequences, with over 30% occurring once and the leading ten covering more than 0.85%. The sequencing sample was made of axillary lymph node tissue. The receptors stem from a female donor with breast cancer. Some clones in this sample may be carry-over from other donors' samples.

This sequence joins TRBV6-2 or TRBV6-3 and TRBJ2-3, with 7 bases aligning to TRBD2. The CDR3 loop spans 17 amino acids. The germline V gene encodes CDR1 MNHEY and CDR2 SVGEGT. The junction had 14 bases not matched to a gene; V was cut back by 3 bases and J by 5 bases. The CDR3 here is CASSYRGPVSGGDTQYF. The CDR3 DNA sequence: TGTGCCAGCAGTTATAGGGGCCCTGTGTCGGGAGGAGATACGCAGTATTTT.

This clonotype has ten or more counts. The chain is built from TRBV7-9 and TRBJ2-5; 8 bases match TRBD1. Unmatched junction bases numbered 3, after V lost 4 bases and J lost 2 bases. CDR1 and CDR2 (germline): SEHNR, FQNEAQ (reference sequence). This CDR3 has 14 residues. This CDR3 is CASSSYRGQETQYF. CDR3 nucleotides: TGTGCCAGCAGCTCCTACAGGGGGCAAGAGACCCAGTACTTC.

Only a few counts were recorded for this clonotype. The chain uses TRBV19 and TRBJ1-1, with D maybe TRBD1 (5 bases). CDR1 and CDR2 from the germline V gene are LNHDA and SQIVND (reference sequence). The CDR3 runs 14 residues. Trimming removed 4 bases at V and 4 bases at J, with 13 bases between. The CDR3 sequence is CASSNPGGGTEAFF. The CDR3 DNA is TGTGCCAGTAGTAACCCTGGGGGGGGCACTGAAGCTTTCTTT. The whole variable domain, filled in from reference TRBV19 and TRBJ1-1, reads DGGITQSPKYLFRKEGQNVTLSCEQNLNHDAMYWYRQDPGQGLRLIYYSQIVNDFQKGDIAEGYSVSREKKESFPLTVTSAQKNPTAFYLCASSNPGGGTEAFFGQGTRLTVV.

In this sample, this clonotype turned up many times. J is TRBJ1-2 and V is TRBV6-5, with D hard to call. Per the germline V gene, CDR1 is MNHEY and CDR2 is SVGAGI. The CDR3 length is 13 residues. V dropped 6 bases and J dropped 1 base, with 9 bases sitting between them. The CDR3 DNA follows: TGTGCCAGCAGCCCTGCGGGTAACTATGGCTACACCTTC. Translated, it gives CASSPAGNYGYTF.

CDR3 amino acids: CATSDGRTGFQETQYF. The CDR3 DNA follows: TGTGCCACCAGTGATGGGAGGACAGGGTTCCAAGAGACCCAGTACTTC. V and J are TRBV24-1 and TRBJ2-5, with 8 bases aligning to TRBD1. This CDR3 is built from 16 residues. V lost 3 bases to trimming and J lost 1 base; unmatched junction nucleotides: 6. Germline V lookup: CDR1 KGHDR, CDR2 SFDVKD.

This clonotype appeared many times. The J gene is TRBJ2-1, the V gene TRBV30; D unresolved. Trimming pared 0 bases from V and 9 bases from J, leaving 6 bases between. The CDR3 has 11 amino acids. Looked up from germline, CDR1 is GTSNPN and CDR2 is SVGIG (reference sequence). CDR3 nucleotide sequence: TGTGCCTGGAGTGTAGGTGGTGAGCAGTTCTTC. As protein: CAWSVGGEQFF.

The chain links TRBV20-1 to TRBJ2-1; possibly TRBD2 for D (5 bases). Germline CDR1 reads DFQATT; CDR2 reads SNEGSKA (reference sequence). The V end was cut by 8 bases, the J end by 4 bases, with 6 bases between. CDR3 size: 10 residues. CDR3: CSSGYNEQFF. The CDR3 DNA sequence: TGCAGTTCGGGGTACAATGAGCAGTTCTTC.

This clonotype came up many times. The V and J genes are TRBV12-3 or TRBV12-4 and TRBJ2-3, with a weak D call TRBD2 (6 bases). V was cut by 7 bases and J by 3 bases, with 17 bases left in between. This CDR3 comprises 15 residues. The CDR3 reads CASTETRIKTDTQYF. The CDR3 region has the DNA TGTGCCAGCACCGAGACTAGAATAAAGACAGATACGCAGTATTTT.

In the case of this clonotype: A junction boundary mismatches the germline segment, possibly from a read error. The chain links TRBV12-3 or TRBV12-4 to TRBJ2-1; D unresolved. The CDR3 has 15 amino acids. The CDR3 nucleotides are TGTGCCAGCAGTTTGGGCCAGAGCTCCTACAATGAGCGGTTCTTC. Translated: CASSLGQSSYNERFF.

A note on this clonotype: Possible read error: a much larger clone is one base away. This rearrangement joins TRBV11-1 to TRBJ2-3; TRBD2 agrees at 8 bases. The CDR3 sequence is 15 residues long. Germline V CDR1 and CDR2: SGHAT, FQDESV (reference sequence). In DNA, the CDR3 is TGTGCCAGCGAGGGGGACATAGCGGGGCCAGATACGCAGTGTTTT. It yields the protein CASEGDIAGPDTQCF.

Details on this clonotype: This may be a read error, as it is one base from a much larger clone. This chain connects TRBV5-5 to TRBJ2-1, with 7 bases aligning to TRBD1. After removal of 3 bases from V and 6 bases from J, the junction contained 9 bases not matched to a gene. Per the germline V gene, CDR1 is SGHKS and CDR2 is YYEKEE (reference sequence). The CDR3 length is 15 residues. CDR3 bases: TGTGCCAGCAGCTACGGACAGGCGGTACTCAATGAGCAGTTCTTC. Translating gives CASSYGQAVLNEQFF. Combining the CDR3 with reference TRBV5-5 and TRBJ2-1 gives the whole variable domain DAGVTQSPTHLIKTRGQQVTLRCSPISGHKSVSWYQQVLGQGPQFIFQYYEKEERGRGNFPDRFSARQFPNYSSELNVNALLLGDSALYLCASSYGQAVLNEQFFGPGTRLTVL.

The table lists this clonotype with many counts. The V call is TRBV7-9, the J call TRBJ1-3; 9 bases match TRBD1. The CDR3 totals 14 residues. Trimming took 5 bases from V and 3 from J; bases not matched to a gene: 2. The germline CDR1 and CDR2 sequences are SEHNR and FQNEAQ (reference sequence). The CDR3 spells CASSGTGSGNTIYF. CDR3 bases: TGTGCCAGCAGCGGGACAGGGAGTGGAAACACCATATATTTT.

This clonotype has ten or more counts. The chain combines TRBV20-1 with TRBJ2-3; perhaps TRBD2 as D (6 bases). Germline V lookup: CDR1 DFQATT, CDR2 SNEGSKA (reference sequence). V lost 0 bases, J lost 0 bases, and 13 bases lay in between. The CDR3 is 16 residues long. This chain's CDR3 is CSARDPLAFSTDTQYF. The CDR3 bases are TGCAGTGCTAGAGATCCGCTAGCGTTTAGCACAGATACGCAGTATTTT.

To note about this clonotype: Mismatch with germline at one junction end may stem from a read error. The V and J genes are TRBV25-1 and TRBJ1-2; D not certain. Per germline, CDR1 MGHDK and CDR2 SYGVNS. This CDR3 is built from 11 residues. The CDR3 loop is CTSRDRAGYTF. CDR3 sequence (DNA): TGTACCAGCAGAGATCGGGCTGGCTACACCTTC.

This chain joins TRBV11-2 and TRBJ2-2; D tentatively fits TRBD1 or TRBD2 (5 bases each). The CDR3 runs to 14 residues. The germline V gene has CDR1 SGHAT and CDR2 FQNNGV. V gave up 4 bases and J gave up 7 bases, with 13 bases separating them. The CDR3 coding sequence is TGTGCCAGCAGCTCCCCCTGGGGGAGCGGGGAGCTGTTTTTT. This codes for CASSSPWGSGELFF.

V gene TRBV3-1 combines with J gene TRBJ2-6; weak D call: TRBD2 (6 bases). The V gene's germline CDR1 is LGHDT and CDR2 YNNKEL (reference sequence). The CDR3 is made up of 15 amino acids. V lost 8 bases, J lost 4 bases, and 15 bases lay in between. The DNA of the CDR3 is TGTGCCAGCGGCCTTACGGGGGTAGGGGCCAACGTCCTGACTTTC. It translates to CASGLTGVGANVLTF.

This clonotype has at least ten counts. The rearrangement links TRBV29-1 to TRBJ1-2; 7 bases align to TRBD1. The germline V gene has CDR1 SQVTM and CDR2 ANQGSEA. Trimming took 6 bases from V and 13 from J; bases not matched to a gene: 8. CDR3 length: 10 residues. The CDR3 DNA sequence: TGCAGCGTCGCGGACAGGACCATCACCTTC. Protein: CSVADRTITF.

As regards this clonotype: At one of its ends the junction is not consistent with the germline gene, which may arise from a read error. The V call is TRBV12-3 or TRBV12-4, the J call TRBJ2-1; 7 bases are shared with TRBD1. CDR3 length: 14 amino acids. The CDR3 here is CASTFGTANNEQLF. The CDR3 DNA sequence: TGTGCCAGCACTTTCGGGACAGCGAACAATGAGCAGCTCTTC.